This TCR beta chain was captured by sequencing in a study of cytomegalovirus exposure and HLA in healthy donors. The PCR employed 60 Vbeta primers together with 13 Jbeta primers. TCRdb's copy holds only in-frame clones and misses some; the assay was immunoSEQ multiplex PCR. The data hold approximately 120,000 clones, with 70% to 85% observed a single time. Study-level points and caveats: An observed cluster of highly shared sequence variants was recorded as a likely sequencing artifact. Immune exposure information comprised only CMV serostatus. Most TCR sequences proved rare, with some public TCRs found in many donors.

V lost 8 bases, J lost 0 bases, and 16 bases lay in between. This CDR3 spans 15 amino acids. This clone was observed a few times. Its antigen is still unknown. This TCR was sampled from a woman aged 45-59 years in good health and CMV-seronegative. The sequencing input was PBMCs. The chain is built from TRBV23-1 and TRBJ1-1, with no clear D. TRBV23-1 belongs to the ORF category, with a function that is uncertain. The CDR3 DNA sequence: TGCGCCAGCCGCCTTAGTCCATTAGTGAACACTGAAGCTTTCTTT. It yields the protein CASRLSPLVNTEAFF.